The 21 T cell receptor beta chains reported below all come from one sample, sequenced in a study of cytomegalovirus exposure and HLA in healthy donors. PCR amplification relied on 60 Vbeta primers (plus 13 Jbeta primers). The data were produced by immunoSEQ multiplex PCR, yet TCRdb's version contains in-frame clones alone and is incomplete. This sample yields about 120,000 clones, of which over 75% are seen a single time; 2.1% belongs to the top ten. Sample: PBMCs. Receptors originate from a man aged 25-45 years in good health and CMV-seronegative.

This chain connects TRBV2 to TRBJ1-1, with 7 bases fitting TRBD1. The CDR3 has 14 amino acids. The junction had 8 bases not matched to a gene; V was cut back by 6 bases and J by 4 bases. The germline V gene has CDR1 SNHLY and CDR2 FYNNEI. Here the CDR3 DNA reads TGTGCCAGCAGAGTCGAATCAGGGGGCACTGAAGCTTTCTTT. Its protein product is CASRVESGGTEAFF.

With regard to this clone: One end of the junction fails to match germline, which may point to a read error. This sequence joins TRBV7-9 and TRBJ2-6; 7 positions agree with TRBD2. CDR1 and CDR2 from the germline V gene are SEHNR and FQNEAQ (reference sequence). The CDR3 length is 16 residues. CDR3 sequence reads: CASMGGREAGANGLTF. DNA for the CDR3: TGTGCCAGCATGGGGGGGAGGGAGGCTGGGGCCAACGGCCTGACTTTC. Full variable domain (rest looked up from reference TRBV7-9 and TRBJ2-6): DTGVSQNPRHKITKRGQNVTFRCDPISEHNRLYWYRQTLGQGPEFLTYFQNEAQLEKSRLLSDRFSAERPKGSFSTLEIQRTEQGDSAMYLCASMGGREAGANGLTFGAGSRLTVL.

The J gene is TRBJ1-4, the V gene TRBV9, with 12 nucleotides matching TRBD1. The V gene end was trimmed by 3 bases and the J gene end by 7 bases; junction bases not matched to a gene: 1. The CDR3 runs 14 residues. In germline, CDR1 is SGDLS, CDR2 YYNGEE. This CDR3 reads CASSAGQGAEKLFF. CDR3 sequence (DNA): TGTGCCAGCAGCGCGGGACAGGGGGCTGAAAAACTGTTTTTT.

V is TRBV7-9 and J is TRBJ1-2; D remains unclear. The ends were cut back, 7 bases at V and 4 bases at J, with 10 bases in the middle. Per the germline V gene, CDR1 is SEHNR and CDR2 is FQNEAQ (reference sequence). The CDR3 is made up of 12 amino acids. The CDR3 here is CASTSGSYGYTF. CDR3 nucleotide sequence: TGTGCCAGCACTTCAGGCAGCTATGGCTACACCTTC.

The chain joins TRBV5-1 to TRBJ1-3, with D maybe TRBD1 (5 bases). CDR1 is SGHRS and CDR2 is YFSETQ in the germline V gene. V was cut by 4 bases and J by 0 bases, with 17 bases left in between. This CDR3 region has 17 residues. The chain's CDR3 is CASSLGGGAGSGNTIYF. CDR3 in DNA: TGCGCCAGCAGCCTGGGCGGGGGAGCGGGCTCTGGAAACACCATATATTTT.

CDR3 region: CASSLYVMDRGTGGYTF. The DNA for the CDR3 is TGTGCCAGCAGTTTATACGTCATGGACAGGGGAACGGGAGGCTACACCTTC. The chain combines TRBV27 with TRBJ1-2; 9 bases are a match to TRBD1. Germline CDR1 is MNHEY and CDR2 is SMNVEV (reference sequence). V shed 1 base and J 8 bases; nucleotides not matched to a gene: 14. This CDR3 has 17 residues.

This chain uses TRBV2 with TRBJ1-4, with TRBD1 identical over 10 bases. Germline lookup yields CDR1 SNHLY and CDR2 FYNNEI. This CDR3 comprises 14 residues. Losses at the gene ends were 6 bases for V and 8 bases for J; bases not matched to a gene: 6. This CDR3 reads CASRGQGEKEKLFF. The CDR3 nucleotides are TGTGCCAGCAGAGGACAGGGGGAAAAGGAAAAACTGTTTTTT.

The chain is built from TRBV12-5 and TRBJ2-2; TRBD1 aligns across 10 bases. Germline CDR1 is LGHNT and CDR2 is FRNRAP. The CDR3 has 16 amino acids. The V and J ends lost 1 base and 3 bases, in that order; junction bases with no gene match: 2. In DNA form, the CDR3 reads TGTGCTAGTGGTTTGGGGACAGGGGGTGACACCGGGGAGCTGTTTTTT. Its translation: CASGLGTGGDTGELFF.

The rearrangement joins TRBV6-5 to TRBJ2-7, with 7 nucleotides matching TRBD1. CDR3 length: 12 residues. Germline CDR1 reads MNHEY; CDR2 reads SVGAGI. Trimming took 8 bases from V and 3 from J; bases not matched to a gene: 4. In DNA, the CDR3 is TGTGCCAGCTCGGACAGGTTCTACGAGCAGTACTTC. Residues: CASSDRFYEQYF.

The chain has TRBV4-3 and TRBJ2-5; no definite D call. Matching the DNA end better, TRBJ2-7 makes the J call doubtful. The CDR3 totals 13 residues. The germline gives CDR1 LGHNA, CDR2 YSLEER. The CDR3 reads CASSQEQMYEQYF. The DNA of the CDR3 is TGCGCCAGCAGCCAAGAACAGATGTACGAGCAGTACTTC.

The chain has TRBV7-9 and TRBJ2-5; TRBD2 agrees at 11 bases. Germline loops: CDR1 SEHNR, CDR2 FQNEAQ (reference sequence). V lost 4 bases and J lost 6; bases outside the gene matches: 10. The CDR3 runs 16 residues. The CDR3 DNA sequence: TGTGCCAGCAGCTCCCAAGGACTAGCGGGTCCGAAGACCCAGTACTTC. The encoded protein is CASSSQGLAGPKTQYF. Full variable domain (remainder filled in from reference TRBV7-9 and TRBJ2-5): DTGVSQNPRHKITKRGQNVTFRCDPISEHNRLYWYRQTLGQGPEFLTYFQNEAQLEKSRLLSDRFSAERPKGSFSTLEIQRTEQGDSAMYLCASSSQGLAGPKTQYFGPGTRLLVL.

This chain uses TRBV7-9 with TRBJ2-3, with 8 bases lining up with TRBD2. The CDR3 runs to 14 residues. Germline V lookup: CDR1 SEHNR, CDR2 FQNEAQ (reference sequence). After removal of 6 bases from V and 4 bases from J, the junction contained 6 bases not matched to a gene. Written as DNA, the CDR3 is TGTGCCAGCAGATTCGGGGGGGTTTCAGATACGCAGTATTTT. Its protein is CASRFGGVSDTQYF.

The rearrangement links TRBV2 to TRBJ1-2, with no clear D. Germline values: CDR1 SNHLY, CDR2 FYNNEI. The CDR3 runs 14 residues. Deletions cut 3 bases from V and 5 bases from J, with 13 bases between. The CDR3 DNA reads as TGTGCCAGCAGTGAGACCGGGAGAGAATATGGCTACACCTTC. Amino acid sequence: CASSETGREYGYTF.

J is TRBJ1-5 and V is TRBV7-2; 8 bases match TRBD1. With 0 bases clipped from V and 2 bases from J, the junction kept 6 bases outside the gene matches. Per the germline V gene, CDR1 is SGHTA and CDR2 is FQGNSA. The CDR3 has 17 residues. CDR3 nucleotides: TGTGCCAGCAGCTTAGCCCTGGGGACAGGAGGCAATCAGCCCCAGCATTTT. It is translated as CASSLALGTGGNQPQHF.

The chain couples TRBV27 to TRBJ2-7, with D possibly TRBD1 on 5 matching bases. Germline V gene sequence: CDR1 MNHEY, CDR2 SMNVEV (reference sequence). Trimming cost V 4 bases and J 5 bases, with 6 bases left between them. CDR3 length: 11 amino acids. CDR3 sequence (DNA): TGTGCCAGCAGTTCCAGGGACGAGCAGTACTTC. Residues: CASSSRDEQYF.

This clone qualifies as medium-sized. The chain carries TRBV4-2 and TRBJ2-7, with 8 bases aligning to TRBD1. This CDR3 region has 17 residues. J lost 1 base, V lost 1 base, and 9 bases had no gene match. Germline CDR1 is LGHNA and CDR2 is YNFKEQ. CDR3 coding DNA: TGTGCCAGCAGCCAAGGGGGCCAGGGGGCGCCATCCTACGAGCAGTACTTC. Translated: CASSQGGQGAPSYEQYF.

The V gene is TRBV28, the J gene TRBJ2-7; 10 nucleotides match TRBD1. The length of the CDR3 is 15 residues. Germline CDR1 reads MDHEN; CDR2 reads SYDVKM. J gave up 4 bases and V 4 bases, and 7 bases lay outside the gene matches. CDR3 sequence (DNA): TGTGCCAGCAGTTCCTCCGGGACAGGGGTTTACGAGCAGTACTTC. Translation: CASSSSGTGVYEQYF.

The J gene is TRBJ2-7, the V gene TRBV30, with D perhaps TRBD2 (6 bases). Per the germline V gene, CDR1 is GTSNPN and CDR2 is SVGIG (reference sequence). The CDR3 sequence is 16 residues long. Trimming stripped 0 bases from V and 0 bases from J, with 15 bases between. CDR3 loop: CAWSVVGGDLSYEQYF. The CDR3 DNA follows: TGTGCCTGGAGTGTTGTTGGCGGGGATCTCTCCTACGAGCAGTACTTC.

This clone was seen a handful of times. The CDR3, as DNA: TGTGCCAGCAGAGAACTAGCGGTAGCCAAAAACATTCAGTACTTC. This sequence encodes CASRELAVAKNIQYF. The chain employs TRBV27 and TRBJ2-4; 8 nucleotides align to TRBD2. Germline values: CDR1 MNHEY, CDR2 SMNVEV (reference sequence). J gave up 0 bases and V 6 bases, and 4 bases lay outside the gene matches. This CDR3 is built from 15 residues.

The chain has TRBV29-1 and TRBJ2-1, with 7 bases fitting TRBD2. The germline gives CDR1 SQVTM, CDR2 ANQGSEA. The CDR3 consists of 14 residues. The junction had 6 bases not matched to a gene; V was cut back by 3 bases and J by 4 bases. The CDR3 here is CSVDWRGLYNEQFF. The CDR3 nucleotides read TGCAGCGTTGACTGGCGGGGGTTATACAATGAGCAGTTCTTC.

The chain combines TRBV7-8 with TRBJ2-6, with TRBD2 matching over 7 bases. With V trimmed by 5 bases and J by 4 bases, 17 bases remained unmatched. The CDR3 is made up of 19 amino acids. The germline CDR1 and CDR2 sequences are SGHVS and FQNEAQ. The CDR3 sequence is CASSRRPDPGGFGANVLTF. In nucleotides, the CDR3 is TGTGCCAGCAGCCGCCGACCGGATCCCGGGGGGTTCGGGGCCAACGTCCTGACTTTC.